The rows below give T cell receptor beta chains drawn from one sample of a study of T cell repertoires in ileal Crohn's disease. Sequencing was performed with immunoSEQ multiplex PCR; in TCRdb, only in-frame clones are kept and a portion is missing. The sample contains fewer than 20,000 clones, under 80% of which appear only once. Sequencing input: ileal tissue. The source is an adult with Crohn's disease. Each CDR3 is given with its conserved first and last residue. The order of the fields is J gene, clone size, V gene, D gene, CDR3 length, CDR3 DNA, CDR3 protein. D genes are given only for firm matches. Some rows have no size entry. The others give once, few or many, or a class for an expanded clone.

J: TRBJ2-2; size: NA; V: TRBV7-3; D: NA; length: 16; DNA: TGTGCCAGCAACCCCTCTGGCGGGACTAACACCGGGGAGCTGTTTTTT; CDR3: CASNPSGGTNTGELFF
J: TRBJ1-3; size: NA; V: TRBV11-2; D: NA; length: 14; DNA: TGTGCCAGCAACTCAGGGGAAATTGGAAACACCATATATTTT; CDR3: CASNSGEIGNTIYF
J: TRBJ1-3; size: NA; V: TRBV19; D: NA; length: 14; DNA: TGTGCCAGTAGTATCGCCAGGGCTGGAAACACCATATATTTT; CDR3: CASSIARAGNTIYF
J: TRBJ1-4; size: once; V: TRBV5-1; D: TRBD1; length: 15; DNA: TGCGCCAGCAGCTTACAGGGGGCCGGTAATGAAAAACTGTTTTTT; CDR3: CASSLQGAGNEKLFF
J: TRBJ2-1; size: NA; V: TRBV10-3; D: NA; length: 13; DNA: TGTGCCATCGGGGGGGGGCCCTACAATGAGCAGTTCTTC; CDR3: CAIGGGPYNEQFF
J: TRBJ1-6; size: once; V: TRBV7-3; D: NA; length: 12; DNA: TGTGCCAGCAGCTGGGGCGATTCACCCCTCCACTTT; CDR3: CASSWGDSPLHF
J: TRBJ1-1; size: NA; V: TRBV2; D: NA; length: 14; DNA: TGTGCCAGCAGGGGGGAGGGTAGGGGTACTGAAGCTTTCTTT; CDR3: CASRGEGRGTEAFF
J: TRBJ1-4; size: NA; V: TRBV5-5; D: NA; length: 14; DNA: TGTGCCAGCAGCTTGAGTCACAGGAATGAAAAACTGTTTTTT; CDR3: CASSLSHRNEKLFF
J: TRBJ1-1; size: NA; V: TRBV2; D: TRBD1; length: 14; DNA: TGTGCCAGCAACTCCGGGACAGGGGGCGAGAGAGCTTTCTTT; CDR3: CASNSGTGGERAFF
J: TRBJ2-5; size: NA; V: TRBV1; D: NA; length: 16; DNA: TGCACCAGCAGCCGACACTTCGCGGGAGGAGAAGAGACCCAGTACTTC; CDR3: CTSSRHFAGGEETQYF
J: TRBJ1-4; size: once; V: TRBV6-4; D: TRBD1; length: 16; DNA: TGTGCCAGCAGTGCTAGGGACAGGTCTGTGGATGAAAAACTGTTTTTT; CDR3: CASSARDRSVDEKLFF
J: TRBJ1-6; size: NA; V: TRBV18; D: TRBD1; length: 15; DNA: TGTGCCAGCTCACCACCGCAGGGGGCGAGTTCACCCCTCCACTTT; CDR3: CASSPPQGASSPLHF
J: TRBJ2-1; size: NA; V: TRBV18; D: TRBD2; length: 17; DNA: TGTGCCAGCTCACCACGGGGACTAGCGGCCTCCTACAATGAGCAGTTCTTC; CDR3: CASSPRGLAASYNEQFF
J: TRBJ2-3; size: NA; V: TRBV5-1; D: TRBD2; length: 16; DNA: TGCGCCAGCAGCTTGGCGACTAGCGGAATCACAGATACGCAGTATTTT; CDR3: CASSLATSGITDTQYF
J: TRBJ2-7; size: NA; V: TRBV5-1; D: TRBD2; length: 15; DNA: TGCGCCAGCAGCCCACGGGGACTAGCGGGAGTAGAGCAGTACTTC; CDR3: CASSPRGLAGVEQYF
J: TRBJ1-2; size: NA; V: TRBV5-6; D: TRBD1; length: 14; DNA: TGTGCCAGCAGCCATTCAGGGGGCGTCTATGGCTACACCTTC; CDR3: CASSHSGGVYGYTF
J: TRBJ2-7; size: NA; V: TRBV19; D: TRBD1; length: 17; DNA: TGTGCCAGTAGCGTTTTGCCCCGGGACAGCGGTGCCTACGAGCAGTACTTC; CDR3: CASSVLPRDSGAYEQYF
J: TRBJ1-1; size: few; V: TRBV4-2; D: NA; length: 15; DNA: TGTGCCAGCAGCCAAGGGGAAGGGAGTTACACTGAAGCTTTCTTT; CDR3: CASSQGEGSYTEAFF